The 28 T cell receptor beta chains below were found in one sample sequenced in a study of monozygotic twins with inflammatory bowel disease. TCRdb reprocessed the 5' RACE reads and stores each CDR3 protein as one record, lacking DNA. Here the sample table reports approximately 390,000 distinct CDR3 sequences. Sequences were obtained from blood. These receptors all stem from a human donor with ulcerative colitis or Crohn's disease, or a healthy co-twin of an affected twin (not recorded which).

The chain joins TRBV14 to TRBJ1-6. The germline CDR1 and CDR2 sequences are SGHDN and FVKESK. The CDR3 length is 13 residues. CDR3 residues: CASSLRTHSGLHF.

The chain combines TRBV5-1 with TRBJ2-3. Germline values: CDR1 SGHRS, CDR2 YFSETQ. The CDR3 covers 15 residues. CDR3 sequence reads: CASGLGGPRTDTQYF.

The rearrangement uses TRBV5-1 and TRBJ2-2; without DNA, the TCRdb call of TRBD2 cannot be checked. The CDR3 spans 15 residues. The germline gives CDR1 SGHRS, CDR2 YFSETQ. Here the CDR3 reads CASSLTAGNTGELFF.

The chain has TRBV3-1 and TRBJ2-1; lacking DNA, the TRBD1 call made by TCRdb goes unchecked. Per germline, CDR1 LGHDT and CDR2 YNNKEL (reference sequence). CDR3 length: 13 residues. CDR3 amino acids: CASSQNRYNEQFF.

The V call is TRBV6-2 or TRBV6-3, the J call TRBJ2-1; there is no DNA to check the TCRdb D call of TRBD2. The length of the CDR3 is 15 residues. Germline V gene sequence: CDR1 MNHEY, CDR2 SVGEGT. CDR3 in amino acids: CASSPRLATYNEQFF.

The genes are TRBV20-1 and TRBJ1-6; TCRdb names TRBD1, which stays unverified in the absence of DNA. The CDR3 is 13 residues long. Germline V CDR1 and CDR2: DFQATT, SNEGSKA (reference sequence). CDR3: CSATGANNSPLHF.

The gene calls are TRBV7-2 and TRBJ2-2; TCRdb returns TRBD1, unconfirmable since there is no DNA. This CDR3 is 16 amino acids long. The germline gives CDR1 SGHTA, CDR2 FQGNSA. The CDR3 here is CASSARQSRDTGELFF.

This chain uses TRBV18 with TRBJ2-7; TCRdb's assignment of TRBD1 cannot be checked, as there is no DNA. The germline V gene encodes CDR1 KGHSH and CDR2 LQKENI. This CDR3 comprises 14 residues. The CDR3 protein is CASSPLSADYEQYF.

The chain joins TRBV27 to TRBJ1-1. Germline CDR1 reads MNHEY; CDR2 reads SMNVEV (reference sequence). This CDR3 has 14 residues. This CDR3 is CASSFQSPPTEAFF.

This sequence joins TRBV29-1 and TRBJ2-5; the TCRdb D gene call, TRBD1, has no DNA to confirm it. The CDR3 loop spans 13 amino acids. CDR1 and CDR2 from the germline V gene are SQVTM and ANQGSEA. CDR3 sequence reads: CSVWGQSQETQYF.

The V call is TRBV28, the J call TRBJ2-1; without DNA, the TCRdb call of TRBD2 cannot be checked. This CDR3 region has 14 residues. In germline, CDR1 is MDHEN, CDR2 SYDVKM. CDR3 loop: CASTSTGLNPREFF.

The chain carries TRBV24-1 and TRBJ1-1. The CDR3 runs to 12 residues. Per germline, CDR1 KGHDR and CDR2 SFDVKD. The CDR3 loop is CATSDFGGKAFF.

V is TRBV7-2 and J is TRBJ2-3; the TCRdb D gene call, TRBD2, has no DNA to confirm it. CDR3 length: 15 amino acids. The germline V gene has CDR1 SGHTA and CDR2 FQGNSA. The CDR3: CASSLVSGRADTQYF. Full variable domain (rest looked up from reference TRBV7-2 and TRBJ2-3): GAGVSQSPSNKVTEKGKDVELRCDPISGHTALYWYRQSLGQGLEFLIYFQGNSAPDKSGLPSDRFSAERTGGSVSTLTIQRTQQEDSAVYLCASSLVSGRADTQYFGPGTRLTVL.

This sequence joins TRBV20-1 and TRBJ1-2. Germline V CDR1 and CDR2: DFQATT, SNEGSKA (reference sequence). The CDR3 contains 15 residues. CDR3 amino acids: CSARGRGTLTYGYTF.

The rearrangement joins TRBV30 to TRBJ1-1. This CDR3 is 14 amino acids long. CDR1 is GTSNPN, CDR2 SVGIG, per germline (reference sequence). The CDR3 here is CAWSTKTPNTEAFF.

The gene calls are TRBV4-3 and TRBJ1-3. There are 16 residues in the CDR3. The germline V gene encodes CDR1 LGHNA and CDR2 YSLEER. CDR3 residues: CASSQNPASSGNTIYF.

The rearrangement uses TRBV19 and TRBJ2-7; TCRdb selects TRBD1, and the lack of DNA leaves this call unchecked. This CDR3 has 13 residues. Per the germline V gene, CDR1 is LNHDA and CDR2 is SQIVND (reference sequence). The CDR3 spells CASSITGGNEQYF.

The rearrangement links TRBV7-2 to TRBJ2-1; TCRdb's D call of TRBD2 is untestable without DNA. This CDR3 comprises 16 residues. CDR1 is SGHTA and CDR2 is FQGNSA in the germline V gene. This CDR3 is CASSLAGDYPPLEQFF. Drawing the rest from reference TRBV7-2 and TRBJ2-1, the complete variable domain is GAGVSQSPSNKVTEKGKDVELRCDPISGHTALYWYRQSLGQGLEFLIYFQGNSAPDKSGLPSDRFSAERTGGSVSTLTIQRTQQEDSAVYLCASSLAGDYPPLEQFFGPGTRLTVL.

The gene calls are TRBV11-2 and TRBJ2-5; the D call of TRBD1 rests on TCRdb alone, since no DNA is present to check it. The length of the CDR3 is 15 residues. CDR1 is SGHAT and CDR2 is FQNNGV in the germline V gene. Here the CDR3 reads CASSLAVRVKETQYF.

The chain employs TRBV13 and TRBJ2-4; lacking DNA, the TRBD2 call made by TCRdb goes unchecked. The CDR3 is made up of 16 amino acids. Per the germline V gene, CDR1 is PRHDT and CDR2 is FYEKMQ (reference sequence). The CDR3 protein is CASRLAGGPAKNIQYF.

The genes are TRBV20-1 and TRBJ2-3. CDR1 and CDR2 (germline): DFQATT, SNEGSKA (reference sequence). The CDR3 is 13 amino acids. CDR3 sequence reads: CSATRPDPDTQHF.

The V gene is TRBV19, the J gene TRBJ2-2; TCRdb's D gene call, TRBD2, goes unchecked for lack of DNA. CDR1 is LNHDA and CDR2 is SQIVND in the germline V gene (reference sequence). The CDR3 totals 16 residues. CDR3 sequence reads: CASSTTRSDGTGELFF.

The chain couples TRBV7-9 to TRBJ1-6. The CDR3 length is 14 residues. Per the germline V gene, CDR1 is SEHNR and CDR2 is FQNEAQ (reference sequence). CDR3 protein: CASSLEGIASPLHF.

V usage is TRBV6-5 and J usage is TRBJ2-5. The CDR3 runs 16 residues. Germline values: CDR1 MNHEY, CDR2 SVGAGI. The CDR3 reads CASSSQIGTDQETQYF.

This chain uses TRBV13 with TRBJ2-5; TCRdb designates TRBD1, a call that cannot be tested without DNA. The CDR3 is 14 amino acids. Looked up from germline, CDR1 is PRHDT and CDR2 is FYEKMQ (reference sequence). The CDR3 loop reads CASSLGPRGETQYF.

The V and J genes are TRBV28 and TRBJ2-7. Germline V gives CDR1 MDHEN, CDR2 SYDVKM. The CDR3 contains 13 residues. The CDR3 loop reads CASSLLVFYEQYF. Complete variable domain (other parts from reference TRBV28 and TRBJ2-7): DVKVTQSSRYLVKRTGEKVFLECVQDMDHENMFWYRQDPGLGLRLIYFSYDVKMKEKGDIPEGYSVSREKKERFSLILESASTNQTSMYLCASSLLVFYEQYFGPGTRLTVT.

The CDR3 reads CASKPRAAGVGEQYF. This chain connects TRBV3-1 to TRBJ2-7; the TCRdb D gene call, TRBD2, has no DNA to confirm it. CDR3 length: 15 residues. The germline V gene has CDR1 LGHDT and CDR2 YNNKEL (reference sequence).

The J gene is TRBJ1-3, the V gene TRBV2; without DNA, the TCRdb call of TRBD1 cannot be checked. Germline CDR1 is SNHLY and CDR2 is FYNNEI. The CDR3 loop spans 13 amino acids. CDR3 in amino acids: CASSADRGNTIYF.